Listed below are T cell receptor beta chains from one sample, sequenced in a study of Ad26.COV2.S vaccination and SARS-CoV-2 variants. Using immunoSEQ multiplex PCR, the repertoire was profiled, and TCRdb retains in-frame clones only, with some absent. The sample lists about 280,000 clones; more than 75% were seen once. This material consisted of peripheral blood, taken in a trial of Ad26.COV2.S vaccine versus placebo. The receptor set was obtained from a person aged 18-60 years who received the Ad26.COV2.S COVID-19 vaccine or a placebo. CDR3s include the opening cysteine and the closing phenylalanine or tryptophan. The D gene is left open where the match is weak. Size values are once, few and many counts, or a class for expanded clones, and some rows have none.

j_call,clone_size,v_call,d_call,cdr3_aa,cdr3_nt
TRBJ1-2,.,TRBV6-5,.,CASRSRAANYGYTF,TGTGCCAGCAGAAGTCGGGCCGCGAACTATGGCTACACCTTC
TRBJ2-2,.,TRBV7-9,.,CASSLDQGTGELFF,TGTGCCAGCAGCTTAGACCAGGGTACCGGGGAGCTGTTTTTT
TRBJ1-1,few,TRBV5-1,.,CANDRPHTEAFF,TGCGCCAACGACAGGCCGCACACTGAAGCTTTCTTT
TRBJ2-7,.,TRBV12-5,.,CASGLWAGSSYEQYF,TGTGCTAGTGGTTTGTGGGCTGGGAGCTCCTACGAGCAGTACTTC
TRBJ2-7,.,TRBV19,TRBD2,CASSFGTSGSYEQYF,TGTGCCAGTAGTTTCGGGACTAGCGGCTCCTACGAGCAGTACTTC
TRBJ2-7,.,TRBV19,.,CASSIPGNSYEQYF,TGTGCCAGTAGTATACCCGGGAACTCCTACGAGCAGTACTTC
TRBJ2-3,.,TRBV20-1,.,CSNTMADTQYF,TGCAGTAATACCATGGCAGATACGCAGTATTTT
TRBJ1-3,.,TRBV5-1,.,CASRGTTGNTIYF,TGCGCCAGCAGAGGGACTACTGGAAACACCATATATTTT
TRBJ2-7,.,TRBV11-2,.,CASSLGLTYEQYF,TGTGCCAGCAGCCTTGGGCTCACCTACGAGCAGTACTTC
TRBJ2-7,.,TRBV28,.,CASSPYPYEQYF,TGTGCCAGCAGTCCGTATCCCTACGAGCAGTACTTC
TRBJ1-1,.,TRBV29-1,TRBD1,CSVEKGQGAREAFF,TGCAGCGTTGAAAAGGGCCAGGGGGCACGGGAAGCTTTCTTT
TRBJ1-1,.,TRBV5-1,.,CASSLQRVNTEAFF,TGCGCCAGCAGTTTACAGCGAGTGAACACTGAAGCTTTCTTT
TRBJ2-7,.,TRBV18,TRBD1,CASSPLLTGVTYEQYF,TGTGCCAGCTCACCACTGCTTACAGGGGTAACCTACGAGCAGTACTTC
TRBJ2-1,.,TRBV11-2,.,CASSLVGQRNNEQFF,TGTGCCAGCAGCTTAGTCGGACAGAGAAACAATGAGCAGTTCTTC
TRBJ2-4,.,TRBV10-2,.,CASIDYNIQYF,TGCGCCAGCATAGACTACAACATTCAGTACTTC
TRBJ1-1,.,TRBV3-1/TRBV3-2,.,CASSQAGAEAFF,TGTGCCAGCAGCCAAGCTGGGGCTGAAGCTTTCTTT
TRBJ2-3,.,TRBV18,TRBD1,CASSLNQPGQFTDTQYF,TGTGCCAGCTCCCTAAATCAACCGGGACAGTTCACAGATACGCAGTATTTT
TRBJ1-1,.,TRBV30,.,CAWSVEDSTEAFF,TGTGCCTGGAGTGTTGAGGATTCCACTGAAGCTTTCTTT
TRBJ2-2,.,TRBV7-6,.,CASSLAHRTGHNTGELFF,TGTGCCAGCAGCTTAGCGCATAGGACGGGACACAACACCGGGGAGCTGTTTTTT
TRBJ2-7,.,TRBV10-2,TRBD1,CASSPSNRGLYEQYF,TGCGCCAGCAGTCCTTCGAACAGGGGGCTCTACGAGCAGTACTTC
TRBJ2-2,many,TRBV29-1,.,CSVDTSDTGELFF,TGCAGCGTTGATACCAGTGACACCGGGGAGCTGTTTTTT
TRBJ2-3,.,TRBV3-1/TRBV3-2,.,CASSQVRGPNTDTQYF,TGTGCCAGCAGCCAAGTTCGGGGGCCAAACACAGATACGCAGTATTTT
TRBJ1-1,.,TRBV5-1,TRBD1,CASSRQGPTEAFF,TGCGCCAGCAGCCGACAGGGTCCCACTGAAGCTTTCTTT
TRBJ2-1,few,TRBV4-3,TRBD2,CASSQVVGLAYEQFF,TGCGCCAGCAGCCAAGTTGTGGGACTAGCTTATGAGCAGTTCTTC
TRBJ2-3,.,TRBV5-1,.,CASSLGLGTDTQYF,TGCGCCAGCAGCTTAGGTCTGGGGACAGATACGCAGTATTTT
TRBJ2-7,.,TRBV7-6,TRBD2,CASSLVAASGRYEQYF,TGTGCCAGCAGCTTAGTAGCCGCTAGCGGGAGGTACGAGCAGTACTTC
TRBJ2-3,.,TRBV12-5,.,CASGSNLAYTDTQYF,TGTGCTAGTGGTTCCAATCTTGCTTACACAGATACGCAGTATTTT
TRBJ1-1,.,TRBV5-4,.,CASSLGIQDRNTEAFF,TGTGCCAGCAGCTTGGGGATACAGGACAGGAACACTGAAGCTTTCTTT
TRBJ1-6,.,TRBV4-3,.,CASSWDTGGSGSPLHF,TGCGCCAGCAGCTGGGACACCGGAGGGTCAGGTTCACCCCTCCACTTT
TRBJ1-4,.,TRBV19,.,CASSNPIGTNEKLFF,TGTGCCAGTAGTAATCCGATAGGGACTAATGAAAAACTGTTTTTT
TRBJ2-7,.,TRBV27,TRBD1,CASRYGTAYEQYF,TGTGCCAGCAGATACGGGACAGCCTACGAGCAGTACTTC
TRBJ2-7,once,TRBV28,.,CASSSPGTGVYEQYF,TGTGCCAGCAGTTCGCCCGGGACTGGGGTCTACGAGCAGTACTTC
TRBJ2-7,.,TRBV27,TRBD2,CASSPGTSFHEQYF,TGTGCCAGCTCCCCCGGGACTAGCTTCCACGAGCAGTACTTC
TRBJ2-1,.,TRBV5-6,.,CASSLASNEQFF,TGTGCCAGCAGCTTGGCATCCAATGAGCAGTTCTTC
TRBJ2-7,.,TRBV29-1,TRBD1,CSVGHHGTGNGPHYEQYF,TGCAGCGTTGGTCATCACGGGACAGGGAACGGGCCCCACTACGAGCAGTACTTC
TRBJ2-1,.,TRBV11-2,TRBD2,CARGGGTSGSGAYNEQFF,TGTGCCAGAGGGGGGGGGACTAGCGGGAGCGGTGCCTACAATGAGCAGTTCTTC
TRBJ2-1,.,TRBV19,TRBD2,CASSILSGTYNEQFF,TGTGCCAGTAGTATTTTAAGCGGGACCTACAATGAGCAGTTCTTC
TRBJ2-7,.,TRBV10-2,.,CASSDVGEQYF,TGCGCCAGCAGTGACGTCGGCGAGCAGTACTTC
TRBJ1-1,.,TRBV5-5,.,CASSTSDSRNTEAFF,TGTGCCAGCAGTACTAGCGACAGCCGGAACACTGAAGCTTTCTTT
TRBJ1-4,.,TRBV3-1/TRBV3-2,.,CASSQHRGNEKLFF,TGTGCCAGCAGTCAACACCGAGGGAATGAAAAACTGTTTTTT
TRBJ1-6,.,TRBV11-2,TRBD1,CASSSGTVWDSPLHF,TGTGCCAGCAGCTCAGGGACAGTTTGGGATTCACCCCTCCACTTT
TRBJ1-4,.,TRBV7-8,.,CASRVRGATNEKLFF,TGTGCCAGCAGAGTTAGGGGTGCAACTAATGAAAAACTGTTTTTT
TRBJ1-2,.,TRBV6-6,.,CASSSPSRKGYTF,TGTGCCAGCAGCTCCCCCTCCAGGAAAGGCTACACCTTC
TRBJ2-6,.,TRBV19,.,CASSRSGLGSGANVLTF,TGTGCCAGTAGTAGATCGGGACTCGGCTCTGGGGCCAACGTCCTGACTTTC
TRBJ2-7,.,TRBV7-2,.,CASSLGSSSYEQYF,TGTGCCAGCAGCTTAGGCTCAAGCTCCTACGAGCAGTACTTC
TRBJ2-5,.,TRBV6-5,.,CASREETQYF,TGTGCCAGCAGGGAAGAGACCCAGTACTTC
TRBJ1-5,.,TRBV5-6,.,CASSLGSNQPQHF,TGTGCCAGCAGCTTGGGGAGCAATCAGCCCCAGCATTTT
TRBJ2-3,.,TRBV7-2,TRBD2,CASNLLAGVTDTQYF,TGTGCCAGCAACCTCCTAGCGGGGGTCACAGATACGCAGTATTTT
TRBJ1-6,.,TRBV10-3,.,CAIKEARGLVDSPLHF,TGTGCCATCAAGGAGGCCAGGGGCCTAGTTGATTCACCCCTCCACTTT
TRBJ1-1,.,TRBV2,.,CASKRGQVTEAFF,TGTGCCAGCAAACGGGGGCAAGTGACTGAAGCTTTCTTT
TRBJ2-1,.,TRBV12-5,TRBD2,CASGFGLAGGQEQFF,TGTGCTAGTGGTTTCGGACTAGCGGGGGGGCAGGAGCAGTTCTTC
TRBJ2-1,.,TRBV18,.,CASSPLILTTSNNEQFF,TGTGCCAGCTCACCGCTTATTCTTACAACAAGTAACAATGAGCAGTTCTTC
TRBJ1-6,once,TRBV7-2,.,CASSLEGPTSSPLHF,TGTGCCAGCAGCTTAGAGGGTCCTACCAGTTCACCCCTCCACTTT